The clone carrying this TCR beta chain was counted only a few times. A second about 7 to 12 cycle PCR used barcoded and J-beta primers. TCRdb used MiXCR to reprocess the 5' RACE reads, holding one entry per CDR3 protein. This sample carries under 1,000,000 distinct CDR3 sequences, roughly 46% of them seen once, and the ten largest clones take roughly 20%. This specimen belongs to a study of blood T cells in healthy people across ages. CDR1 SQVTM and CDR2 ANQGSEA come from the germline V gene. V shed 4 bases and J shed 13 bases, with 16 bases lying between them. This CDR3 spans 11 amino acids. In terms of origin and age, donors were healthy Caucasian individuals from Russia aged about 6 to 90. Isolating PBMCs gave at least 6 million of these cells per sample. The extraction recovered at least 5.5 micrograms of total RNA per sample.

This clonotype originated in a man older than 75 in good health. V gene TRBV29-1 combines with J gene TRBJ1-2; tentatively, D is TRBD1 (5 bases). The sequenced material came from blood. CDR3 coding DNA: TGCAGCGTTGGGCAGGGCCCCCCCAGCACCTTC. Its protein product is CSVGQGPPSTF.